The 26 T cell receptor beta chains below were found in one sample sequenced in a study of human CD4 T cells and Enterobacteriaceae. Memory CD4+ T cells were sorted as all CD4+ cells except CD45RA+CCR7+CD95- naive cells, over 95% pure. Clones were sequenced by immunoSEQ multiplex PCR, and TCRdb holds only the in-frame ones, with some missing. The profile covers 25,000 to 30,000 clones, with around 80% appearing a single time and about 1.5% taken by the ten largest. The sequencing input was memory CD4+ T cells from blood. The origin of the receptors is a human donor in good health.

V gene TRBV6-1 combines with J gene TRBJ2-7, with 8 bases that match TRBD1. The germline gives CDR1 MNHNS, CDR2 SASEGT. CDR3 length: 15 residues. V lost 4 bases, J lost 1 base, and 6 bases stayed unmatched. This CDR3 is CASSARTGISYEQYF. The CDR3 DNA follows: TGTGCCAGCAGTGCCCGGACAGGGATATCCTACGAGCAGTACTTC.

The rearrangement uses TRBV27 and TRBJ2-7; TRBD1 might be the D (5 bases). Germline V lookup: CDR1 MNHEY, CDR2 SMNVEV (reference sequence). V dropped 4 bases and J dropped 9 bases, with 10 bases sitting between them. This CDR3 contains 11 residues. In DNA form, the CDR3 reads TGTGCCAGCAGTTCCTCCCAGGGGCAGTACTTC. Encoded protein: CASSSSQGQYF.

This sequence joins TRBV5-4 and TRBJ2-6; tentative D call: TRBD1 (5 bases). This CDR3 comprises 16 residues. Germline CDR1 SGHNT, CDR2 YYREEE (reference sequence). The V and J ends lost 1 base and 0 bases respectively, with 8 bases between them. CDR3 loop: CASSLLQGSGANVLTF. The CDR3 DNA reads TGTGCCAGCAGCTTGCTCCAGGGCTCTGGGGCCAACGTCCTGACTTTC.

The rearrangement joins TRBV2 to TRBJ1-2, with D perhaps matching TRBD1 (6 bases). CDR3 length: 14 amino acids. V was pared by 4 bases and J by 3 bases, with 12 bases between. Germline V gene sequence: CDR1 SNHLY, CDR2 FYNNEI. The CDR3 sequence is CASSAQGKDYGYTF. CDR3 coding DNA: TGTGCCAGCAGTGCACAGGGAAAGGACTATGGCTACACCTTC.

This clone was counted a few times. V and J are TRBV7-2 and TRBJ1-5; D gene unclear. This CDR3 spans 13 amino acids. The germline gives CDR1 SGHTA, CDR2 FQGNSA. Trimming pared 5 bases from V and 4 bases from J, leaving 9 bases between. The CDR3 loop reads CASSVRNNQPQHF. CDR3 sequence (DNA): TGTGCCAGCAGCGTCCGGAATAATCAGCCCCAGCATTTT. Together with reference TRBV7-2 and TRBJ1-5, the CDR3 gives the full variable domain: GAGVSQSPSNKVTEKGKDVELRCDPISGHTALYWYRQSLGQGLEFLIYFQGNSAPDKSGLPSDRFSAERTGGSVSTLTIQRTQQEDSAVYLCASSVRNNQPQHFGDGTRLSIL.

V usage is TRBV5-1 and J usage is TRBJ1-5, with D uncertain. The CDR3 totals 14 residues. V was pared by 2 bases and J by 2 bases, with 8 bases between. Germline V gives CDR1 SGHRS, CDR2 YFSETQ. CDR3 in amino acids: CASSFGPGNQPQHF. As DNA, the CDR3 is TGCGCCAGCAGCTTTGGCCCCGGCAATCAGCCCCAGCATTTT.

The genes are TRBV5-1 and TRBJ1-1, with a weak D call TRBD1 (5 bases). The germline V gene has CDR1 SGHRS and CDR2 YFSETQ. Trimming took off 6 bases at V and 3 bases at J, with 12 bases between the two ends. This CDR3 has 13 amino acids. The CDR3 is CASTPGGDTEAFF. CDR3 in DNA: TGCGCCAGCACGCCCGGGGGGGACACTGAAGCTTTCTTT.

V usage is TRBV2 and J usage is TRBJ1-4; D uncertain. Trimming stripped 2 bases from V and 8 bases from J, with 12 bases between. Per germline, CDR1 SNHLY and CDR2 FYNNEI. CDR3 length: 14 amino acids. The CDR3 protein is CASSESRTAEKLFF. In DNA form, the CDR3 reads TGTGCCAGCAGTGAAAGCAGGACGGCCGAAAAACTGTTTTTT.

This chain uses TRBV7-2 with TRBJ2-5; 9 positions agree with TRBD2. The V and J ends lost 0 bases and 1 base, in that order; junction bases with no gene match: 3. The CDR3 spans 16 residues. Germline V gene data show CDR1 as SGHTA and CDR2 as FQGNSA. The CDR3: CASSLAVTSGQETQYF. DNA for the CDR3: TGTGCCAGCAGCTTAGCGGTGACTAGCGGCCAAGAGACCCAGTACTTC.

This chain links TRBV7-2 with TRBJ1-5, with TRBD1 matching 8 bases. Germline lookup yields CDR1 SGHTA and CDR2 FQGNSA. V was pared by 6 bases and J by 6 bases, with 10 bases of the junction left unmatched. The CDR3 loop spans 15 amino acids. This CDR3 is CASSPGQGLGQPQHF. The CDR3 DNA reads TGTGCCAGCAGTCCTGGACAGGGTCTGGGTCAGCCCCAGCATTTT.

The rearrangement joins TRBV6-1 to TRBJ2-5, with D uncertain. The V gene lost 2 bases and the J gene lost 4 bases, with 8 bases spanning the gap. Germline V gene data show CDR1 as MNHNS and CDR2 as SASEGT. The CDR3 has 13 amino acids. The CDR3 reads CASSEFWGETQYF. The CDR3 DNA is TGTGCCAGCAGTGAATTTTGGGGAGAGACCCAGTACTTC.

This clone was seen only once. The chain recombines TRBV2 with TRBJ2-4, with 14 bases lining up with TRBD2. The CDR3 contains 16 residues. Germline lookup yields CDR1 SNHLY and CDR2 FYNNEI. V gave up 5 bases and J gave up 7 bases; unmatched junction bases: 7. CDR3 DNA sequence: TGTGCCAGCAGTCAGACTAGCGGGAGGGCCTTGAACATTCAGTACTTC. Translated, it gives CASSQTSGRALNIQYF.

The chain has TRBV19 and TRBJ2-3; D is ambiguous. V dropped 4 bases and J dropped 5 bases, with 13 bases sitting between them. Germline V CDR1 and CDR2: LNHDA, SQIVND (reference sequence). CDR3 length: 14 amino acids. CDR3 protein: CASSREGREDTQYF. CDR3 nucleotides: TGTGCCAGTAGTAGAGAAGGCAGAGAAGATACGCAGTATTTT.

Here the CDR3 reads CASSSRTGLGNTEAFF. CDR3 coding DNA: TGTGCCAGCAGCTCCCGGACAGGGTTGGGAAACACTGAAGCTTTCTTT. The V and J genes are TRBV14 and TRBJ1-1; 8 positions agree with TRBD1. J gave up 2 bases and V 5 bases, and 10 bases lay outside the gene matches. CDR1 is SGHDN, CDR2 FVKESK, per germline. The CDR3 sequence is 16 residues long.

This chain links TRBV6-7 with TRBJ2-7, with 7 bases aligning to TRBD1. TRBV6-7 is an open reading frame, and its role is uncertain. V was pared by 7 bases and J by 3 bases, with 9 bases of the junction left unmatched. CDR3 size: 14 residues. CDR3 nucleotide sequence: TGTGCCAGCACCCCCCGGGACAGACTCTACGAGCAGTACTTC. Translating it yields CASTPRDRLYEQYF.

A note on this clone: An end of the junction does not agree with germline; a read error may underlie this. This sequence joins TRBV6-6 and TRBJ2-7; TRBD2 might be the D (6 bases). In germline, CDR1 is MNHNY, CDR2 SVGAGI (reference sequence). This CDR3 comprises 14 residues. The CDR3 bases are TGTGCCAGCAGTTACTCGCCCGGGAGTCGCGAGAAGTACTTC. Translated: CASSYSPGSREKYF.

The chain has TRBV27 and TRBJ2-2; either TRBD1 or TRBD2 may fit D (5 bases each). CDR1 and CDR2 (germline): MNHEY, SMNVEV (reference sequence). The germline V and J ends were trimmed by 7 bases and 5 bases, with 17 bases remaining between them. The CDR3 extends over 15 amino acids. CDR3 in amino acids: CASNSGLGRTGELFF. The CDR3 region has the DNA TGTGCCAGCAATTCGGGGCTAGGTCGGACCGGGGAGCTGTTTTTT.

The V gene is TRBV4-1, the J gene TRBJ2-7; 9 positions agree with TRBD1. The CDR3 extends over 16 amino acids. Looked up from germline, CDR1 is MGHRA and CDR2 is YSYEKL. The ends lost 4 bases at V and 0 bases at J; junction bases unmatched: 7. CDR3 amino acids: CASSRLGQGSSYEQYF. The CDR3, as DNA: TGCGCCAGCAGCCGATTGGGACAGGGAAGCTCCTACGAGCAGTACTTC.

This rearrangement joins TRBV5-6 to TRBJ2-4, with D unclear. Per germline, CDR1 SGHDT and CDR2 YYEEEE. The CDR3 runs to 12 residues. V lost 0 bases, J lost 6 bases, and 4 bases lay in between. Here the CDR3 reads CASSLEPNIQYF. The CDR3 bases are TGTGCCAGCAGCTTGGAACCAAACATTCAGTACTTC.

The V gene is TRBV10-3, the J gene TRBJ1-2; 8 nucleotides match TRBD1. Looked up from germline, CDR1 is ENHRY and CDR2 is SYGVKD. J gave up 6 bases and V 6 bases, and 6 bases lay outside the gene matches. This CDR3 has 13 amino acids. The CDR3 protein is CAISQTGEDGYTF. The CDR3 DNA follows: TGTGCCATCAGCCAGACAGGGGAAGATGGCTACACCTTC.

The rearrangement links TRBV7-8 to TRBJ1-2; D perhaps matches TRBD1 (5 bases). Germline V gives CDR1 SGHVS, CDR2 FQNEAQ. The ends were cut back, 5 bases at V and 2 bases at J, with 9 bases in the middle. The CDR3 totals 13 residues. The CDR3 nucleotides read TGTGCCAGCAGCCCCAGGGTAAACTATGGCTACACCTTC. Translation gives CASSPRVNYGYTF.

This clone was seen a single time. The chain couples TRBV19 to TRBJ1-2, with 10 bases that match TRBD1. This CDR3 has 15 residues. Germline V lookup: CDR1 LNHDA, CDR2 SQIVND (reference sequence). The V segment lost 5 bases and the J segment 8 bases; nucleotides outside the gene matches: 11. The CDR3 sequence is CASSYDRGPVDGYTF. Written as DNA, the CDR3 is TGTGCCAGTAGTTACGACAGGGGGCCTGTTGACGGCTACACCTTC.

V gene TRBV5-1 combines with J gene TRBJ2-7; tentatively, D is TRBD2 (6 bases). Deletions cut 3 bases from V and 0 bases from J, with 10 bases between. The CDR3 consists of 14 residues. In germline, CDR1 is SGHRS, CDR2 YFSETQ. The CDR3, as DNA: TGCGCCAGCAGCTCTGACGGGAGCTCCTACGAGCAGTACTTC. Translation gives CASSSDGSSYEQYF.

The chain carries TRBV5-4 and TRBJ2-3; a weak D match, TRBD1 (6 bases). Trimming stripped 5 bases from V and 2 bases from J, with 12 bases between. Germline V CDR1 and CDR2: SGHNT, YYREEE (reference sequence). CDR3 length: 14 amino acids. The CDR3 DNA sequence: TGTGCCAGCAGTTCGGACAGCTACACAGATACGCAGTATTTT. Residues: CASSSDSYTDTQYF.

The chain uses TRBV25-1 and TRBJ2-1; TRBD2 aligns across 13 bases. The CDR3 extends over 17 amino acids. The V gene's germline CDR1 is MGHDK and CDR2 SYGVNS. Trimming removed 4 bases from V and 4 bases from J; junction bases left unmatched: 7. DNA for the CDR3: TGTGCCAGCAGTGTTGGACTAGCGGGAGAAAAATACAATGAGCAGTTCTTC. As protein: CASSVGLAGEKYNEQFF. Full variable domain (rest looked up from reference TRBV25-1 and TRBJ2-1): EADIYQTPRYLVIGTGKKITLECSQTMGHDKMYWYQQDPGMELHLIHYSYGVNSTEKGDLSSESTVSRIRTEHFPLTLESARPSHTSQYLCASSVGLAGEKYNEQFFGPGTRLTVL.

The genes are TRBV30 and TRBJ2-1; 8 bases match TRBD2. J was trimmed by 6 bases and V by 1 base; bases with no gene match: 5. The CDR3 covers 14 residues. The germline CDR1 and CDR2 sequences are GTSNPN and SVGIG (reference sequence). Here the CDR3 reads CAWSGGLGANEQFF. The CDR3 nucleotides are TGTGCCTGGAGTGGGGGACTAGGGGCCAATGAGCAGTTCTTC.